This T cell receptor beta chain was identified during a study of response to subunit inactivated influenza vaccine. Each CDR3 protein is one row after TCRdb ran MiXCR on the RT-PCR reads. The sample comprises about 540,000 distinct CDR3 sequences, approximately 24% of which are singletons, and under 3.5% rests with the top ten. Whole-study findings and limits: New T cells are recruited in small numbers by each seasonal influenza vaccination, according to the authors' suggestion.

The V end was cut by 0 bases, the J end by 9 bases, with 9 bases between. Germline V gives CDR1 SNHLY, CDR2 FYNNEI. There are 13 residues in the CDR3. Worth noting for this clonotype: What it binds is not known.

These same records also appear under a second study, on T cells expressing NK-cell markers. Per that paper: cDNA encoding TCR beta was synthesized via 5'RACE template switching incorporating UMIs. Sorted CD3+CD56-NKG2C+, CD3+CD56+NKG2C+ and CD3+CD56+NKG2C- T cells supplied the TCR beta repertoires. In about 6 donors, dominant NKG2C+ clonotypes were about 1.0-7.0% of CD8+ T cells.

The chain recombines TRBV2 with TRBJ2-1, with a weak D call TRBD1 (5 bases). This clonotype was obtained from a man aged 50 to 59 who received an inactivated influenza vaccine. Sequenced material: CD4+ T cells sorted from PBMCs, taken roughly 12 days after vaccination. The CDR3 coding sequence is TGTGCCAGCAGTGAAGCCCCAGGGCTTGAGCAGTTCTTC. It translates to CASSEAPGLEQFF.